Listed here are 10 T cell receptor beta chains from one sample, sequenced in a study of CD8 T cells in Susac syndrome. Random-hexamer reverse transcription was applied to about 0.45 to 1 ug RNA. MiXCR was run by TCRdb on the immunoSEQ multiplex PCR reads, yielding one entry per CDR3 protein. Of around 190,000 distinct CDR3 sequences listed, 94% are singletons. Sequenced sample: CD4+ T cells from PBMCs. These receptors all stem from a human donor with Susac syndrome.

V and J are TRBV20-1 and TRBJ1-2; D is unclear. The V and J ends lost 5 bases and 3 bases respectively, with 10 bases between them. The germline gives CDR1 DFQATT, CDR2 SNEGSKA (reference sequence). This CDR3 spans 12 amino acids. The CDR3 sequence is CSAPPGDYGYTF. CDR3 DNA sequence: TGCAGTGCTCCCCCCGGGGACTATGGCTACACCTTC.

CDR3 residues: CASSSGPQETQYF. CDR3 in DNA: TGTGCCAGTAGTAGTGGCCCGCAAGAGACCCAGTACTTC. The V gene is TRBV19, the J gene TRBJ2-5; D not certain. Trimming cost V 4 bases and J 2 bases, with 8 bases left between them. Germline values: CDR1 LNHDA, CDR2 SQIVND (reference sequence). CDR3 length equals 13 residues.

The CDR3 DNA is TGTGCCAGCAGCAAAGGAACAAGTCAGTGGTACTATGGCTACACCTTC. Translation: CASSKGTSQWYYGYTF. The chain couples TRBV21-1 to TRBJ1-2. TRBV21-1 is marked as a pseudogene. This CDR3 is 16 amino acids long.

The chain has TRBV20-1 and TRBJ1-5; TRBD1 is a possible D gene (5 bases). The CDR3 has 13 residues. Between the trimmed V and J ends, which lost 6 bases and 1 base, there was a span of 10 bases. The germline CDR1 and CDR2 sequences are DFQATT and SNEGSKA (reference sequence). The CDR3 here is CSADRDSNQPQHF. The DNA of the CDR3 is TGCAGTGCCGATAGGGACAGCAATCAGCCCCAGCATTTT.

CDR3 coding DNA: TGTGCCAGCTCACAGACGACAGGGGACACTGAAGCTTTCTTT. This codes for CASSQTTGDTEAFF. J is TRBJ1-1 and V is TRBV18; 8 bases are shared with TRBD1. V shed 4 bases, J shed 3 bases, and the junction held 4 bases outside the gene matches. The CDR3 length is 14 residues. Germline assignment: CDR1 KGHSH and CDR2 LQKENI.

This sequence joins TRBV20-1 and TRBJ2-3; tentatively, D is TRBD1 (5 bases). The V and J ends lost 0 bases and 4 bases respectively, with 14 bases between them. Germline-derived CDR1 and CDR2 are DFQATT and SNEGSKA (reference sequence). The CDR3 runs to 15 residues. The CDR3 sequence is CSARDLLGEPDTQYF. The CDR3 DNA reads TGCAGTGCTAGAGATCTTTTAGGGGAACCAGATACGCAGTATTTT.

The chain recombines TRBV5-6 with TRBJ2-5; D gene unclear. Germline V gives CDR1 SGHDT, CDR2 YYEEEE. Trimming cost V 3 bases and J 0 bases, with 12 bases left between them. The CDR3 is 15 residues long. CDR3 sequence (DNA): TGTGCCAGCAGCTACGGTCCCGGGTACCAAGAGACCCAGTACTTC. Translated, it gives CASSYGPGYQETQYF. The variable domain in full, with the rest retrieved from reference TRBV5-6 and TRBJ2-5, is DAGVTQSPTHLIKTRGQQVTLRCSPKSGHDTVSWYQQALGQGPQFIFQYYEEEERQRGNFPDRFSGHQFPNYSSELNVNALLLGDSALYLCASSYGPGYQETQYFGPGTRLLVL.

The CDR3 sequence: CASSLRTGDTGELFF. DNA of the CDR3: TGTGCCAGTAGTCTCCGGACAGGGGACACCGGGGAGCTGTTTTTT. This chain uses TRBV19 with TRBJ2-2, with 9 bases matching TRBD1. This CDR3 is built from 15 residues. From germline, CDR1 is LNHDA and CDR2 SQIVND (reference sequence). Germline trimming cut 5 bases from V and 3 bases from J; bases unmatched to any gene: 4.

The count of this clonotype is one. The rearrangement links TRBV20-1 to TRBJ2-7, with no clear D. The germline gives CDR1 DFQATT, CDR2 SNEGSKA (reference sequence). The CDR3 runs 13 residues. Trimming stripped 3 bases from V and 0 bases from J, with 9 bases between. The CDR3 sequence: CSASFPPSYEQYF. CDR3 DNA: TGCAGTGCTAGTTTCCCTCCCTCCTACGAGCAGTACTTC.

V usage is TRBV4-2 and J usage is TRBJ2-4, with TRBD2 matching over 8 bases. The CDR3 is made up of 18 amino acids. After removal of 0 bases from V and 2 bases from J, the junction contained 9 bases not matched to a gene. Per germline, CDR1 LGHNA and CDR2 YNFKEQ. CDR3 loop: CASSQDGNGGASKNIQYF. The CDR3 DNA reads TGTGCCAGCAGCCAAGATGGTAACGGGGGGGCCTCCAAAAACATTCAGTACTTC.